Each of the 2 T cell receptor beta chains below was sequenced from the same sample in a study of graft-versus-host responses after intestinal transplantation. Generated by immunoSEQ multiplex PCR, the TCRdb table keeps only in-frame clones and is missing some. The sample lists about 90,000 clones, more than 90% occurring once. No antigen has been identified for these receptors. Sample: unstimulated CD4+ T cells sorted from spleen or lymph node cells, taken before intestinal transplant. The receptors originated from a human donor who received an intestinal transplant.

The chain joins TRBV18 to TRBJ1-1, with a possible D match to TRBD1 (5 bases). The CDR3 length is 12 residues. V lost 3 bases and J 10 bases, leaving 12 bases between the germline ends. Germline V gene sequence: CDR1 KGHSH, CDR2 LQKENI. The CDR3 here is CASSPTREVAFF. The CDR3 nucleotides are TGTGCCAGCTCACCTACCAGGGAGGTAGCTTTCTTT.

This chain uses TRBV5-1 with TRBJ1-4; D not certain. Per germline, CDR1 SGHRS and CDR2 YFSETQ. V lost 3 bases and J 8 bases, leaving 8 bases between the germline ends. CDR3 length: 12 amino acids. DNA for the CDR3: TGCGCCAGCAGCTGGCGGGGAGAAAAACTGTTTTTT. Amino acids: CASSWRGEKLFF. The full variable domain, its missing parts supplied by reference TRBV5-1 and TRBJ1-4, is KAGVTQTPRYLIKTRGQQVTLSCSPISGHRSVSWYQQTPGQGLQFLFEYFSETQRNKGNFPGRFSGRQFSNSRSEMNVSTLELGDSALYLCASSWRGEKLFFGSGTQLSVL.